What follows are 2 T cell receptor beta chains derived from one specimen sequenced in a study of T cell repertoires in cytomegalovirus infection. TCRdb analysed the reads with MiXCR anew, one entry per CDR3 protein. The sample contains some 700,000 distinct CDR3 sequences, roughly 36% of which appear only once. The material sequenced was PBMCs. These receptor sequences come from a human donor in good health (CMV status not recorded). Some clones in this sample may be carry-over from other donors' samples.

The rearrangement links TRBV12-5 to TRBJ2-4, with 7 bases fitting TRBD1. After removal of 3 bases from V and 7 bases from J, the junction contained 6 bases not matched to a gene. This CDR3 is built from 14 residues. Germline CDR1 is LGHNT and CDR2 is FRNRAP. The CDR3, as DNA: TGTGCTAGTGGTTTCTCACAGGGGTCGAACATTCAGTACTTC. Translation: CASGFSQGSNIQYF. The variable domain in full, with the rest retrieved from reference TRBV12-5 and TRBJ2-4, is DARVTQTPRHKVTEMGQEVTMRCQPILGHNTVFWYRQTMMQGLELLAYFRNRAPLDDSGMPKDRFSAEMPDATLATLKIQPSEPRDSAVYFCASGFSQGSNIQYFGAGTRLSVL.

The chain employs TRBV10-3 and TRBJ1-1; D is unclear. The CDR3 has 16 residues. Trimming stripped 7 bases from V and 0 bases from J, with 18 bases between. Germline values: CDR1 ENHRY, CDR2 SYGVKD. CDR3 protein: CAIKRGPSAMNTEAFF. The CDR3 DNA follows: TGTGCCATCAAGCGCGGGCCCTCGGCAATGAACACTGAAGCTTTCTTT.